The next 20 T cell receptor beta chains were all read from a single sample in a study of cytomegalovirus exposure and HLA in healthy donors. Repertoires were generated with immunoSEQ multiplex PCR, while TCRdb's copy carries only in-frame clones and drops some. The sample yields roughly 130,000 clones, almost 90% seen once. The specimen sequenced was PBMCs. The receptors come from a man aged 25-40 years in good health and CMV-seronegative.

The chain joins TRBV10-1 to TRBJ2-2; tentatively, D is TRBD1 (5 bases). CDR3 length: 14 residues. CDR1 WNHNN and CDR2 SYGVQD come from the germline V gene (reference sequence). Trimming took off 3 bases at V and 3 bases at J, with 8 bases between the two ends. The CDR3 region is CASSDPGYTGELFF. CDR3 DNA sequence: TGCGCCAGCAGTGACCCAGGGTACACCGGGGAGCTGTTTTTT.

This rearrangement joins TRBV13 to TRBJ1-5; weak D call: TRBD1 (6 bases). CDR1 is PRHDT and CDR2 is FYEKMQ in the germline V gene (reference sequence). This CDR3 has 19 amino acids. V was shortened by 4 bases and J by 0 bases, with 22 bases between the two germline ends. CDR3 amino acids: CASSSATGQRSYSNQPQHF. The CDR3 region has the DNA TGTGCCAGCAGCTCAGCCACCGGACAGAGATCTTATAGCAATCAGCCCCAGCATTTT.

This chain connects TRBV29-1 to TRBJ2-7; 8 bases are shared with TRBD1. Germline values: CDR1 SQVTM, CDR2 ANQGSEA. The length of the CDR3 is 12 residues. With 6 bases clipped from V and 5 bases from J, the junction kept 6 bases outside the gene matches. Here the CDR3 DNA reads TGCAGCGTCGTTGACAGGGGCCACGAGCAGTACTTC. As protein: CSVVDRGHEQYF.

The chain is built from TRBV4-1 and TRBJ2-7; no reliable D call. CDR1 and CDR2 (germline): MGHRA, YSYEKL. The CDR3 is 14 residues long. Deletions cut 1 base from V and 4 bases from J, with 11 bases between. The CDR3 nucleotides are TGCGCCAGCAGCCAAGTGAGTGGAGAATACGAGCAGTACTTC. This codes for CASSQVSGEYEQYF.

This clone was seen just once. The chain uses TRBV11-3 and TRBJ2-5, with 8 bases lining up with TRBD1. This CDR3 spans 13 amino acids. The V and J ends lost 5 bases and 4 bases, in that order; junction bases with no gene match: 3. From germline, CDR1 is SGHNT and CDR2 YENEEA. The CDR3 sequence is CASSLGQGETQYF. CDR3 sequence (DNA): TGTGCCAGCAGCCTCGGACAGGGAGAGACCCAGTACTTC.

Here the CDR3 reads CASSYSTETQYF. The DNA of the CDR3 is TGTGCCAGCAGCTACTCGACTGAGACCCAGTACTTC. The chain is built from TRBV7-9 and TRBJ2-5; no definite D call. The CDR3 is 12 amino acids. Trimming removed 4 bases from V and 5 bases from J, with 8 bases in between. Germline assignment: CDR1 SEHNR and CDR2 FQNEAQ (reference sequence).

The chain couples TRBV5-1 to TRBJ1-2; no clear D. The CDR3 sequence is 15 residues long. CDR1 is SGHRS and CDR2 is YFSETQ in the germline V gene. Trimming left V 0 bases short and J 8 bases short, with 17 bases between. The CDR3 region has the DNA TGCGCCAGCAGCTTGGTTGCGGGGAATATCGGCGGCTACACCTTC. This translates into CASSLVAGNIGGYTF.

CDR3 nucleotide sequence: TGCGCCAGCAGCCAAGATCGAGGTCTCGTCTCCTACGAGCAGTACTTC. As protein: CASSQDRGLVSYEQYF. The chain carries TRBV4-3 and TRBJ2-7; D not certain. The germline gives CDR1 LGHNA, CDR2 YSLEER. V lost 0 bases to trimming and J lost 0 bases, with 12 bases between them. The CDR3 covers 16 residues.

J is TRBJ1-5 and V is TRBV5-6; D unclear. In germline, CDR1 is SGHDT, CDR2 YYEEEE. The CDR3 consists of 15 residues. Trimming pared 1 base from V and 4 bases from J, leaving 12 bases between. The CDR3 coding sequence is TGTGCCAGCAGCTTGATGATCTCCGGGAATCAGCCCCAGCATTTT. Amino acid sequence: CASSLMISGNQPQHF.

The chain couples TRBV6-6 to TRBJ2-1; D is uncertain. The CDR3 length is 15 residues. Per germline, CDR1 MNHNY and CDR2 SVGAGI (reference sequence). V gave up 8 bases and J gave up 0 bases, with 14 bases separating them. CDR3 amino acids: CASGKALSSYNEQFF. The DNA of the CDR3 is TGTGCCAGCGGTAAAGCGCTTAGCTCCTACAATGAGCAGTTCTTC.

The chain couples TRBV18 to TRBJ2-7; weak D call: TRBD2 (5 bases). The germline V gene has CDR1 KGHSH and CDR2 LQKENI. This CDR3 spans 15 amino acids. Deletions cut 0 bases from V and 2 bases from J, with 11 bases between. CDR3 protein: CASSPPLGGPYEQYF. The CDR3, as DNA: TGTGCCAGCTCACCACCACTCGGCGGGCCCTACGAGCAGTACTTC.

This clone was found a few times. This chain joins TRBV7-9 and TRBJ1-1; possibly TRBD1 for D (5 bases). The germline V gene has CDR1 SEHNR and CDR2 FQNEAQ (reference sequence). The germline V and J ends were trimmed by 1 base and 10 bases, with 7 bases remaining between them. The CDR3 contains 11 residues. CDR3 nucleotides: TGTGCCAGCAGCTTAGGGGGCTTAGCTTTCTTT. Translated, it gives CASSLGGLAFF.

V is TRBV4-1 and J is TRBJ2-3; tentative D call: TRBD2 (5 bases). Between the trimmed V and J ends, which lost 0 bases and 9 bases, there was a span of 10 bases. The germline V gene has CDR1 MGHRA and CDR2 YSYEKL. This CDR3 is 13 amino acids long. The DNA for the CDR3 is TGCGCCAGCAGCCAAGATCCCACTAGGACGCAGTATTTT. This translates into CASSQDPTRTQYF.

The chain uses TRBV19 and TRBJ2-7; 12 bases align to TRBD2. Trimming removed 5 bases from V and 2 bases from J; junction bases left unmatched: 4. Germline CDR1 reads LNHDA; CDR2 reads SQIVND (reference sequence). The CDR3 has 15 amino acids. The CDR3 DNA sequence: TGTGCCAGTAGTCTCCGGACTAGCGGGGCCTACGAGCAGTACTTC. Amino acids: CASSLRTSGAYEQYF.

This rearrangement joins TRBV29-1 to TRBJ2-3; 14 bases fit TRBD2. The CDR3 runs 18 residues. V shed 5 bases and J 0 bases; nucleotides not matched to a gene: 10. Germline V gene data show CDR1 as SQVTM and CDR2 as ANQGSEA. CDR3 loop: CSVSGTSGSLWSTDTQYF. CDR3 sequence (DNA): TGCAGCGTTAGTGGGACTAGCGGGAGCTTATGGAGCACAGATACGCAGTATTTT.

This sequence joins TRBV5-1 and TRBJ1-2, with D hard to call. CDR3 length: 15 amino acids. In germline, CDR1 is SGHRS, CDR2 YFSETQ. The V gene lost 0 bases and the J gene lost 0 bases, with 9 bases spanning the gap. CDR3 region: CASSLVPKTNYGYTF. CDR3 coding DNA: TGCGCCAGCAGCTTGGTCCCAAAAACTAACTATGGCTACACCTTC. Based on the CDR3 plus reference TRBV5-1 and TRBJ1-2, the full variable domain is KAGVTQTPRYLIKTRGQQVTLSCSPISGHRSVSWYQQTPGQGLQFLFEYFSETQRNKGNFPGRFSGRQFSNSRSEMNVSTLELGDSALYLCASSLVPKTNYGYTFGSGTRLTVV.

This chain links TRBV19 with TRBJ2-2; 11 positions match TRBD2. Germline trimming cut 9 bases from V and 0 bases from J; bases unmatched to any gene: 3. The CDR3 extends over 15 amino acids. From germline, CDR1 is LNHDA and CDR2 SQIVND (reference sequence). This chain's CDR3 is CASRLAGTNTGELFF. In nucleotides, the CDR3 is TGTGCCAGCAGACTAGCGGGGACGAACACCGGGGAGCTGTTTTTT.

V gene TRBV7-8 combines with J gene TRBJ1-5; D is undetermined. CDR1 and CDR2 (germline): SGHVS, FQNEAQ. The CDR3 has 12 residues. The ends were cut back, 3 bases at V and 6 bases at J, with 6 bases in the middle. CDR3 sequence: CASSFEGQPQHF. CDR3 sequence (DNA): TGTGCCAGCAGCTTCGAGGGTCAGCCCCAGCATTTT.

The chain combines TRBV29-1 with TRBJ1-5; the match to TRBD1 covers 7 bases. V was clipped by 6 bases and J by 5 bases; unmatched bases: 10. The germline V gene encodes CDR1 SQVTM and CDR2 ANQGSEA. The CDR3 has 14 residues. The CDR3 DNA sequence: TGCAGCGTGCTTACAGGGGTAATAGATCAGCCCCAGCATTTT. Translated: CSVLTGVIDQPQHF. Looking up the rest from reference TRBV29-1 and TRBJ1-5 gives the full variable domain: SAVISQKPSRDICQRGTSLTIQCQVDSQVTMMFWYRQQPGQSLTLIATANQGSEATYESGFVIDKFPISRPNLTFSTLTVSNMSPEDSSIYLCSVLTGVIDQPQHFGDGTRLSIL.

This chain links TRBV7-3 with TRBJ1-4; 9 bases map to TRBD1. Germline CDR1 reads SGHTA; CDR2 reads FQGTGA. The CDR3 runs 15 residues. Trimming took 4 bases from V and 7 from J; bases not matched to a gene: 7. Here the CDR3 DNA reads TGTGCCAGCAGCTCCACAGGGGGCGCCGGTGAAAAACTGTTTTTT. It codes for CASSSTGGAGEKLFF.